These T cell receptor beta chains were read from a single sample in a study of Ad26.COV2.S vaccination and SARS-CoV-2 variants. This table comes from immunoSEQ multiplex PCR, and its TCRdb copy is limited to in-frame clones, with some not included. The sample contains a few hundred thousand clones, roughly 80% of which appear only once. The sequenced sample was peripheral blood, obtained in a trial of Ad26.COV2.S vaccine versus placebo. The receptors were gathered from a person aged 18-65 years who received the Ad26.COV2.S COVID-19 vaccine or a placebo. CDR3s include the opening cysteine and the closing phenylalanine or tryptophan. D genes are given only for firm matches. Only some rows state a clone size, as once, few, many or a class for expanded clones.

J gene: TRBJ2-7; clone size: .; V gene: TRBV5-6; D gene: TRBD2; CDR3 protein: CASSWRASGIYEQYF; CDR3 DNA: TGTGCCAGCAGCTGGCGGGCTAGCGGGATCTACGAGCAGTACTTC
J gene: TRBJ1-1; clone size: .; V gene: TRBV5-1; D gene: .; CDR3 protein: CASSLGGTSNTEAFF; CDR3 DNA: TGCGCCAGCAGCTTGGGAGGGACATCGAACACTGAAGCTTTCTTT
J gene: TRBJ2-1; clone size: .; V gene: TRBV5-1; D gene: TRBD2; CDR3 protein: CASSQTGTSGRYEQFF; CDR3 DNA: TGCGCCAGCAGCCAAACCGGGACTAGCGGCCGTTATGAGCAGTTCTTC
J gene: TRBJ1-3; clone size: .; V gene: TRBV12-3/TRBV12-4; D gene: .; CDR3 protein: CASSTGSGNTIYF; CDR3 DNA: TGTGCCAGCAGTACAGGCTCTGGAAACACCATATATTTT
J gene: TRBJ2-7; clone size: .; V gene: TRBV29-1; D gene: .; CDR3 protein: CSVLSNLPTYEQYF; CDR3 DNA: TGCAGCGTGTTGTCCAACCTCCCCACCTACGAGCAGTACTTC
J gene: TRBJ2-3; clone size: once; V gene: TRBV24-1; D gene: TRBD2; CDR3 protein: CATSGSPDPAGALRVGTQYF; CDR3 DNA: TGTGCCACCAGTGGGTCTCCTGACCCAGCGGGGGCCCTAAGGGTAGGTACGCAGTATTTT
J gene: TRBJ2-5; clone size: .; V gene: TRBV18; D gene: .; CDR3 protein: CASSYTGPQETQYF; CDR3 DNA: TGTGCCAGCTCATATACAGGACCCCAAGAGACCCAGTACTTC
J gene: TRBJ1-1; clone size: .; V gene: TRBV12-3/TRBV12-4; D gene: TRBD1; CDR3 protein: CASRPSDRAEAFF; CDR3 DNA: TGTGCCAGCCGCCCTTCGGACAGGGCTGAAGCTTTCTTT
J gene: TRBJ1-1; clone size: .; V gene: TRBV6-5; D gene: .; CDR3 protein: CASSYLWGTEAFF; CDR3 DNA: TGTGCCAGCAGTTACCTTTGGGGAACTGAAGCTTTCTTT
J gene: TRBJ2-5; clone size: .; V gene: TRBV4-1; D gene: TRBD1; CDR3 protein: CASSTGGAIPETQYF; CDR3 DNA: TGCGCCAGCAGCACAGGGGGCGCGATCCCAGAGACCCAGTACTTC
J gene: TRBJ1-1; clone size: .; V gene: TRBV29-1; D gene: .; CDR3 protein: CSAAGETETNTEAFF; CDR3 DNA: TGCAGCGCTGCAGGGGAGACAGAGACGAACACTGAAGCTTTCTTT
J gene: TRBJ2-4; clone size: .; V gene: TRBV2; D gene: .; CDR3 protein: CASRGLAKNIQYF; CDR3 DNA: TGTGCCAGCCGGGGATTAGCCAAAAACATTCAGTACTTC
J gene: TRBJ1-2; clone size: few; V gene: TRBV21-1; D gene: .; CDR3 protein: CASSPRQGDGYTF; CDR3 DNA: TGTGCCAGCAGCCCGAGACAGGGAGATGGCTACACCTTC
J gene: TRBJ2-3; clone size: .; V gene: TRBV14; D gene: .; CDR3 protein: CASSQGQLPRGDTQYF; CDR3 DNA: TGTGCCAGCAGCCAAGGACAGCTACCGCGGGGAGATACGCAGTATTTT
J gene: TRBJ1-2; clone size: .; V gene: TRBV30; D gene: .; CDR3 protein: CAWSPPAYGYTF; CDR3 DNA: TGTGCCTGGAGTCCCCCGGCGTATGGCTACACCTTC
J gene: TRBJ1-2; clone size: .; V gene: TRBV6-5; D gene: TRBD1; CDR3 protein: CASSYSGQGDRYTF; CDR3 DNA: TGTGCCAGCAGTTACTCAGGACAGGGTGATCGCTACACCTTC
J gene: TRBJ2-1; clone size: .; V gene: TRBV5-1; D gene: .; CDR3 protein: CASSLAGNGDEQFF; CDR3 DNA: TGCGCCAGCAGCTTGGCGGGGAACGGGGATGAGCAGTTCTTC
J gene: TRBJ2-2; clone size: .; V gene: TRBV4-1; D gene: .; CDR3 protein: CASSQDTGWKNTGELFF; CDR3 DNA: TGCGCCAGCAGCCAGGATACCGGGTGGAAGAACACCGGGGAGCTGTTTTTT
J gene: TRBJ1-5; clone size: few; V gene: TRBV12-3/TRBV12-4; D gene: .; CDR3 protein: CASKQFANQPQHF; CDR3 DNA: TGTGCCAGCAAGCAATTCGCCAATCAGCCCCAGCATTTT
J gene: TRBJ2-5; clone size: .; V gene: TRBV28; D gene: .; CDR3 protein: CASSSYLVRANQETQYF; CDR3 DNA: TGTGCCAGCAGTTCCTATCTCGTGCGGGCGAACCAAGAGACCCAGTACTTC
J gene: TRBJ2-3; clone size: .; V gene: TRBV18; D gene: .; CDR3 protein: CASSLAKTGTDTQYF; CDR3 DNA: TGTGCCAGCTCACTAGCGAAGACTGGCACAGATACGCAGTATTTT
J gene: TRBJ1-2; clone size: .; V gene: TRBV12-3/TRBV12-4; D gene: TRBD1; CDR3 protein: CASRGGGAGGYTF; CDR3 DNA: TGTGCCAGCAGAGGAGGGGGCGCGGGGGGCTACACCTTC
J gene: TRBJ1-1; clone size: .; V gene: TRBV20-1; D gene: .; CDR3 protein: CSARRTEAFF; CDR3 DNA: TGCAGTGCTAGACGCACTGAAGCTTTCTTT
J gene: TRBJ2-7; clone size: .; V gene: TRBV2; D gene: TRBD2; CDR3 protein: CASKPLGLAGGNYEQYF; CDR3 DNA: TGTGCCAGTAAACCTTTGGGGCTAGCGGGAGGAAACTACGAGCAGTACTTC
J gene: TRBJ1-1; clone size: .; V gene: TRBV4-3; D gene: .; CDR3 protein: CASSQIDSRNTEAFF; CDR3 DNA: TGCGCCAGCAGCCAGATAGACAGCCGGAACACTGAAGCTTTCTTT
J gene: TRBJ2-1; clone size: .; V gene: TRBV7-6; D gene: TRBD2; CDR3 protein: CASGPLAVSYNEQFF; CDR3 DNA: TGTGCCAGCGGACCGCTAGCGGTCTCCTACAATGAGCAGTTCTTC
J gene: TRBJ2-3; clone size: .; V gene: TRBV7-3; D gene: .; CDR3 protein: CASSPGGTDTQYF; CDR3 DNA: TGTGCCAGCAGCCCCGGGGGCACAGATACGCAGTATTTT
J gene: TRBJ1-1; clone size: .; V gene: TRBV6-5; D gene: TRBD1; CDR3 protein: CASRMGQGASEAFF; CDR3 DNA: TGTGCCAGCAGAATGGGACAGGGGGCCTCTGAAGCTTTCTTT
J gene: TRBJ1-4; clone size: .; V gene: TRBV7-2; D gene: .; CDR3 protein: CASRYRWGEKLFF; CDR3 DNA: TGTGCCAGCAGGTACAGGTGGGGTGAAAAACTGTTTTTT
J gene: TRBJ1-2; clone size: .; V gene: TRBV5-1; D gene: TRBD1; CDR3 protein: CASSRQGALPYGGYTF; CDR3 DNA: TGCGCCAGCAGCCGACAGGGGGCGCTCCCTTATGGTGGCTACACCTTC
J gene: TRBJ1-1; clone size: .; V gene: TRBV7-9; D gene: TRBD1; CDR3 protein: CASSPLGQGAANTEAFF; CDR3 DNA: TGTGCCAGCAGCCCGCTAGGACAGGGGGCGGCGAACACTGAAGCTTTCTTT
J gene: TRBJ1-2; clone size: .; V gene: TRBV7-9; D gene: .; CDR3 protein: CASSLPQAAYGYTF; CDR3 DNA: TGTGCCAGCAGCTTACCCCAGGCAGCTTATGGCTACACCTTC
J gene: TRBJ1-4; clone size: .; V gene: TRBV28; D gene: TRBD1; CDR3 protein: CASSVGFQGDHEKLFF; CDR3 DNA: TGTGCCAGCAGTGTGGGATTCCAGGGGGACCATGAAAAACTGTTTTTT
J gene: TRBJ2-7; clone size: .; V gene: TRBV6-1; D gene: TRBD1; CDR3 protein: CASSGKTGTGGGEQYF; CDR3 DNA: TGTGCCAGCAGTGGTAAGACCGGGACAGGGGGCGGCGAGCAGTACTTC
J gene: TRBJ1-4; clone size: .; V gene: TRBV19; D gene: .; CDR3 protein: CASRTKRDPATNEKLFF; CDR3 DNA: TGTGCCAGTAGAACCAAACGGGACCCCGCAACTAATGAAAAACTGTTTTTT
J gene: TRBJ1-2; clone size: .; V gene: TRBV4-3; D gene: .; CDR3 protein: CASSQGEGYGYTF; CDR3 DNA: TGCGCCAGCAGCCAAGGGGAAGGATATGGCTACACCTTC
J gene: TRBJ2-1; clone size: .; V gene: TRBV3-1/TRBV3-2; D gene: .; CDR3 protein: CASSQEVTYNEQFF; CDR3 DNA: TGTGCCAGCAGCCAAGAAGTAACCTACAATGAGCAGTTCTTC
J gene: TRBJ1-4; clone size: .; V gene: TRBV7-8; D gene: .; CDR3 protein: CASSGGGVNEKLFF; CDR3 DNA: TGTGCCAGCAGCGGAGGAGGGGTTAATGAAAAACTGTTTTTT
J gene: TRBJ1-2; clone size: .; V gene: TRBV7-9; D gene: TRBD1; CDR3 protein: CASRSGGYYYGYTF; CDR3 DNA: TGTGCCAGCAGGTCAGGGGGCTATTACTATGGCTACACCTTC
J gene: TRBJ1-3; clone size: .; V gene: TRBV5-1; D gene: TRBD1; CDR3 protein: CASSSGGPSSIYF; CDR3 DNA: TGCGCCAGCAGCTCAGGGGGGCCCTCTTCCATATATTTT
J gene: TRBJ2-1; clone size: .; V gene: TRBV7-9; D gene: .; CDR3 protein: CASSLSMGSYNEQFF; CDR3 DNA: TGTGCCAGCAGCTTAAGCATGGGTTCCTACAATGAGCAGTTCTTC